Reported below is one T cell receptor beta chain. Its antigen is still unknown. The data were obtained in a study of cytomegalovirus exposure and HLA in healthy donors. Findings of the study overall: In vitro checks showed that a few CMV-associated chains really do target CMV antigens. Presence/absence comparisons presumed near-even sequencing depth among donors.

Germline values: CDR1 SGHNT, CDR2 YYREEE (reference sequence). The J segment lost 6 bases and the V segment lost 4 bases, leaving 5 bases of the junction unmatched. CDR3 size: 13 residues. Both 60 Vbeta primers and 13 Jbeta primers went into the PCR. The assay was immunoSEQ multiplex PCR, and TCRdb's table has in-frame clones only and misses some. The sample consists of about 150,000 clones, around 73% of them appearing once. The rearrangement uses TRBV5-4 and TRBJ1-1; 8 bases are a match to TRBD1. Sequencing input: PBMCs. The source is a woman aged 18-35 years in good health and CMV-seropositive. The DNA of the CDR3 is TGTGCCAGCAGCCGACAGGGGCTGGCTGAAGCTTTCTTT. It encodes CASSRQGLAEAFF.